This T cell receptor beta chain was profiled in a study of blood T cell repertoires in COVID-19. About the research overall: COVID-19 samples from acute and convalescent phases originated in the United States, Italy and Spain. PBMCs, B-cell-depleted T cells, or T cells provided the cDNA or gDNA that made up the material.

Methods used by the authors: Scientists estimated how many nucleated cells there were by amplifying reference gene primers. Measured with immunoSEQ multiplex PCR; TCRdb has only the in-frame clones, and not every one. V and J calls and clone size are those listed in that table; D and trimming were worked out from the DNA. The sample has tens of thousands of clones, around 67% seen once. This clone was seen only once. The sequencing sample was made of peripheral blood. This TCR came from a woman aged 70 to 79 with acute or convalescent COVID-19.

CDR3 bases: TGCGCCAGCAGCCACGCGGACAGGGGGACTACAGATGGCTACACCTTC. Its protein is CASSHADRGTTDGYTF. The rearrangement links TRBV4-1 to TRBJ1-2; 10 bases map to TRBD1. Germline values: CDR1 MGHRA, CDR2 YSYEKL. The CDR3 covers 16 residues. Trimming at V came to 3 bases and at J to 6 bases, leaving 10 bases not matched to a gene.